This T cell receptor (beta chain) was captured in a study of T cells in Graves' hyperthyroidism and ophthalmopathy. Study information: Any treatment followed the collection of peripheral blood at initial diagnosis.

Amplified TCR beta CDR3 regions derived from RNA transcripts. The HTBI primer set drove a first-round RT-PCR of the TCR CDR3. Each CDR3 protein is one row after TCRdb ran MiXCR on the multiplex PCR reads. The sample includes hundreds of thousands of distinct CDR3 sequences, 15% to 20% seen only once; the top ten take 3.5% to 4%. Aged 18 to 65, the patients had hyperthyroidism that was newly diagnosed and had lasted under 2 months. The V end lost 4 bases, the J end lost 8 bases, and 15 bases lay between the germline ends. CDR3 length: 14 residues. The receptor was derived from a woman between 25 and 40 years old with Graves' hyperthyroidism. This rearrangement joins TRBV12-3 or TRBV12-4 to TRBJ2-1; perhaps TRBD1 as D (6 bases). The sample taken for sequencing was blood. The CDR3 is CASSSGHRTHEQFF. CDR3 bases: TGTGCCAGCAGTTCGGGACACCGGACCCATGAGCAGTTCTTC.